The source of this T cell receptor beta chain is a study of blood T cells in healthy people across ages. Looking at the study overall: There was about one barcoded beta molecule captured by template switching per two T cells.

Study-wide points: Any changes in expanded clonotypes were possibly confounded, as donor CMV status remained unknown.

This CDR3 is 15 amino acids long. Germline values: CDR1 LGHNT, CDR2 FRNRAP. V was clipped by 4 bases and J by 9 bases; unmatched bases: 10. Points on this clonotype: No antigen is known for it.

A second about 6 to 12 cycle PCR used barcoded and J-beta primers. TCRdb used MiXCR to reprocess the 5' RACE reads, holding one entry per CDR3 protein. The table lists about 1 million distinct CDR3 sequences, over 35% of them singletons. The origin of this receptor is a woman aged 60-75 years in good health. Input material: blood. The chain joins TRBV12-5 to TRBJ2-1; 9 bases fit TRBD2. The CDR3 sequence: CASGWGVAGVSEQFF. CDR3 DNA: TGTGCTAGTGGTTGGGGGGTAGCGGGAGTATCTGAGCAGTTCTTC.